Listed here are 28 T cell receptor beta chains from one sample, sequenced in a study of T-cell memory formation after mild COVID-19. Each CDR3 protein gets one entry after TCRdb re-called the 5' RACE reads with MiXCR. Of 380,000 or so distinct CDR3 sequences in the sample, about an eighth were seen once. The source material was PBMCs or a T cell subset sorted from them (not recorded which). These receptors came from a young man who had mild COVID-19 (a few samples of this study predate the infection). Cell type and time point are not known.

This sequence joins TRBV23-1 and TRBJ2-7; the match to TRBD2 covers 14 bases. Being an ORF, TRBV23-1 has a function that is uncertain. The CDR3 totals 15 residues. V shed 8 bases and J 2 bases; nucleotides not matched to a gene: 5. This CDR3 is CASGRTSGGTYEQYF. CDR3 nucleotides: TGCGCCAGCGGAAGGACTAGCGGGGGGACCTACGAGCAGTACTTC.

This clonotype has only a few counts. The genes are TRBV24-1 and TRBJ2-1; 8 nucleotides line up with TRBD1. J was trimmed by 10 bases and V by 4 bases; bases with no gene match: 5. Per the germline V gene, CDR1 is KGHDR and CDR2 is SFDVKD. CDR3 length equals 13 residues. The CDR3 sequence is CATSEPGGCEQFF. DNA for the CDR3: TGTGCCACCAGTGAGCCAGGGGGCTGCGAGCAGTTCTTC.

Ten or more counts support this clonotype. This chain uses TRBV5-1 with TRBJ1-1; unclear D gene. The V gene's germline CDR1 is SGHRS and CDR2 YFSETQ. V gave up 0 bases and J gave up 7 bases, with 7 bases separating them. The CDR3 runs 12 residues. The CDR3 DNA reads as TGCGCCAGCAGCTTGGTAGCGGGTGAAGCTTTCTTT. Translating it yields CASSLVAGEAFF.

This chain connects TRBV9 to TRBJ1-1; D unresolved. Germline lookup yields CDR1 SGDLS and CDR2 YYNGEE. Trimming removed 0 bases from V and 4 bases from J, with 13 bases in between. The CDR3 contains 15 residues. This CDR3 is CASSVEEGMGTEAFF. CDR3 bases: TGTGCCAGCAGCGTAGAGGAGGGTATGGGCACTGAAGCTTTCTTT.

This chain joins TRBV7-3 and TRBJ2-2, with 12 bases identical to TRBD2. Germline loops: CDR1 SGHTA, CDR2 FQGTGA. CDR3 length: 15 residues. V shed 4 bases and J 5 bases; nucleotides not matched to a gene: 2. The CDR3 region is CASSSLAGGTGELFF. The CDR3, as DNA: TGTGCCAGCAGCTCCCTAGCGGGGGGGACCGGGGAGCTGTTTTTT. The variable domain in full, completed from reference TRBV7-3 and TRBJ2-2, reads GAGVSQTPSNKVTEKGKYVELRCDPISGHTALYWYRQSLGQGPEFLIYFQGTGAADDSGLPNDRFFAVRPEGSVSTLKIQRTERGDSAVYLCASSSLAGGTGELFFGEGSRLTVL.

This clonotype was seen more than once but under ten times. The CDR3 DNA sequence: TGTGCCAGCACCCCCCGCCAATCTAGGGTCTCCACAGATACGCAGTATTTT. Its translation: CASTPRQSRVSTDTQYF. This chain joins TRBV7-9 and TRBJ2-3; no firm D call. The CDR3 length is 17 residues. The V and J ends lost 7 bases and 2 bases respectively, with 22 bases between them. Germline CDR1 SEHNR, CDR2 FQNEAQ (reference sequence).

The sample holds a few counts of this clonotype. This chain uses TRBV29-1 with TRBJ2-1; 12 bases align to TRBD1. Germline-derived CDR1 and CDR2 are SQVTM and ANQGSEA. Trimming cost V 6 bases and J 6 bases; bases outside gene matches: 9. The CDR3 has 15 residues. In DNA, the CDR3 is TGCAGCGTCGCCCCCGGGACAGGGGGCCTCAATGAGCAGTTCTTC. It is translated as CSVAPGTGGLNEQFF.

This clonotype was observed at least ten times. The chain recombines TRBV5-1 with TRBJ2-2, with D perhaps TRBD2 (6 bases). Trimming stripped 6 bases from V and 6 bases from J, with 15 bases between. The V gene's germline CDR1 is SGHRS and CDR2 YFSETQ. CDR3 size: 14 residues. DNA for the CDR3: TGCGCCAGCACCGAACCGGGAGTCTCCGGGGAGCTGTTTTTT. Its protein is CASTEPGVSGELFF.

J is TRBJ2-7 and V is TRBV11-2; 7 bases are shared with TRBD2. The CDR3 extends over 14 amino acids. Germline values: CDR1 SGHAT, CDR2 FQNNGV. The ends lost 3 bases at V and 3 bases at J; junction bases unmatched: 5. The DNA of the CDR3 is TGTGCCAGCAGCTTCGGGGGGTTACGCTACGAGCAGTACTTC. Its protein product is CASSFGGLRYEQYF.

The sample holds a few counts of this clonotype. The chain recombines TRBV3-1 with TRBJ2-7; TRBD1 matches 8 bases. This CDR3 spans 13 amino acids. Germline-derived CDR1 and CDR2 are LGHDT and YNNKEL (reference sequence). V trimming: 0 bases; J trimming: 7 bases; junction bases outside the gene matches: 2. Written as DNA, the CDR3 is TGTGCCAGCAGCCAAGAGTACAGGGGGGAGCAGTACGTC. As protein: CASSQEYRGEQYV.

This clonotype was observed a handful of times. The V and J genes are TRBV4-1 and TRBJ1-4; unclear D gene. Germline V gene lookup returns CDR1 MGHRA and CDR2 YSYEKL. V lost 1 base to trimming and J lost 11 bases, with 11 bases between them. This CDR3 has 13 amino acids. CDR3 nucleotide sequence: TGCGCCAGCAGCCAAGTGGATAGTGTGAAACTGTTTTTT. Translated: CASSQVDSVKLFF.

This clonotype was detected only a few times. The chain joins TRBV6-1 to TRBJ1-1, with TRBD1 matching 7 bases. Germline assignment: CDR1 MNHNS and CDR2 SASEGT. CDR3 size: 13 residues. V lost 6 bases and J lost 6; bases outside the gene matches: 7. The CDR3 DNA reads TGTGCCAGCAGGGAACAGGGGCGCGCTGAAGCTTTCTTT. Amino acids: CASREQGRAEAFF.

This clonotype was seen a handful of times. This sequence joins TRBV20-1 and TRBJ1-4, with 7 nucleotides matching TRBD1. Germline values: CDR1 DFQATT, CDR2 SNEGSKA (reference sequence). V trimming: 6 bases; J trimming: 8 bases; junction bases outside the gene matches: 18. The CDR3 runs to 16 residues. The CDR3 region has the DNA TGCAGTGCGCGTTCAGGGGGGACAGTCTCAAACGAAAAACTGTTTTTT. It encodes CSARSGGTVSNEKLFF.

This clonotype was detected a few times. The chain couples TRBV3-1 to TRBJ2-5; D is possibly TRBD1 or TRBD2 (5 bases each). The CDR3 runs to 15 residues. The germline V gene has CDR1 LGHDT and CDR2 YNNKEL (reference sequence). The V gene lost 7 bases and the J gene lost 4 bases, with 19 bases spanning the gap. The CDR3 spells CASTQERGWRETQYF. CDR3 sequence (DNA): TGTGCCAGCACCCAGGAGAGGGGATGGAGAGAGACCCAGTACTTC.

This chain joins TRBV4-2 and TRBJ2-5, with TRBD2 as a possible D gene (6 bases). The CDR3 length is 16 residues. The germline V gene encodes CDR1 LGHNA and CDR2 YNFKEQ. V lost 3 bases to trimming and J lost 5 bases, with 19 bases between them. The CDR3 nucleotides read TGTGCCAGCAGCCAGGGCCCTCGTAGCGGCGGGGAGACCCAGTACTTC. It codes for CASSQGPRSGGETQYF.

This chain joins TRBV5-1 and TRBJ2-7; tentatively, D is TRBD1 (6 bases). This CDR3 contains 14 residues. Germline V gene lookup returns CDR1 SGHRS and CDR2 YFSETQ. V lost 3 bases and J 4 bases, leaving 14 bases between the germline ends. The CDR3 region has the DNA TGCGCCAGCAGCTGGGGGCCAGATGGTTACGAGCAGTACTTC. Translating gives CASSWGPDGYEQYF.

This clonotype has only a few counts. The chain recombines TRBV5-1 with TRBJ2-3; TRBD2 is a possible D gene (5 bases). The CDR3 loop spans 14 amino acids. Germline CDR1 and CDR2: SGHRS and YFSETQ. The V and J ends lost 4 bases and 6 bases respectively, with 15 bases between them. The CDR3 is CASSPGGAPDTQYF. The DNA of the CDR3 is TGCGCCAGCAGCCCCGGAGGAGCCCCCGATACGCAGTATTTT.

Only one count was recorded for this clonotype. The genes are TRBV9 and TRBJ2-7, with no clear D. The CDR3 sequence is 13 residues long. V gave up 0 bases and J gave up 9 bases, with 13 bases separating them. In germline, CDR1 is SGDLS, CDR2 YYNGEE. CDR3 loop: CASSVGSGLRQYF. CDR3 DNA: TGTGCCAGCAGCGTAGGATCTGGCTTGAGGCAGTACTTC.

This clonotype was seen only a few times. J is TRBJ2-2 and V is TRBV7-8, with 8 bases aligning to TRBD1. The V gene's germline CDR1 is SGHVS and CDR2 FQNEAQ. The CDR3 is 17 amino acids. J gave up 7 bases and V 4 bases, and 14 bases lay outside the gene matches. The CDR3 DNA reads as TGTGCCAGCAGCTCGCGACAGGGGCCGCTTTTGAGCGGGGAGCTGTTTTTT. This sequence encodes CASSSRQGPLLSGELFF.

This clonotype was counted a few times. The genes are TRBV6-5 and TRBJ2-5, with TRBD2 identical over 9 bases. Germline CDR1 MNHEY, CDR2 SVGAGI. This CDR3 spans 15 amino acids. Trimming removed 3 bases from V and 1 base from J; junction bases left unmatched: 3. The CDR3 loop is CASSYGGGVQETQYF. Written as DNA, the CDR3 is TGTGCCAGCAGTTATGGCGGGGGGGTCCAAGAGACCCAGTACTTC.

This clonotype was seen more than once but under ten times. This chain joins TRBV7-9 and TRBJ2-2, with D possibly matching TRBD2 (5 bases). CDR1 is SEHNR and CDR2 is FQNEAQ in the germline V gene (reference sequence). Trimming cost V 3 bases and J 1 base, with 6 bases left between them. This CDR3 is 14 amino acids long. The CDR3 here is CASSFAGNTGELFF. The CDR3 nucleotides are TGTGCCAGCAGCTTCGCGGGGAACACCGGGGAGCTGTTTTTT.

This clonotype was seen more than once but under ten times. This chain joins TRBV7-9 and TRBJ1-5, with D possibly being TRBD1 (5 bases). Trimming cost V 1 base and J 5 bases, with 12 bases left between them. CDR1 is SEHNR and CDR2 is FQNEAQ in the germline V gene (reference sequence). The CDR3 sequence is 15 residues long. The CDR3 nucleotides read TGTGCCAGCAGCTTAGGGGGCATCCTCCATCAGCCCCAGCATTTT. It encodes CASSLGGILHQPQHF.

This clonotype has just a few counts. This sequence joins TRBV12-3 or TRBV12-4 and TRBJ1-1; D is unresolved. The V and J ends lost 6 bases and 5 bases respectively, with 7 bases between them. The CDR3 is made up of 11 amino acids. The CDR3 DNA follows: TGTGCCAGCAGGGTGGAGACTGAAGCTTTCTTT. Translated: CASRVETEAFF.

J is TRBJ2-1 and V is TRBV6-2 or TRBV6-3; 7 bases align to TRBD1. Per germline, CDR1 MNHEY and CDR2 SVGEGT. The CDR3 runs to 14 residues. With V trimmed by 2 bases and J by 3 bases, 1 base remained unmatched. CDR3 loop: CASSYGTDYNEQFF. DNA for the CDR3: TGTGCCAGCAGTTACGGGACAGACTACAATGAGCAGTTCTTC.

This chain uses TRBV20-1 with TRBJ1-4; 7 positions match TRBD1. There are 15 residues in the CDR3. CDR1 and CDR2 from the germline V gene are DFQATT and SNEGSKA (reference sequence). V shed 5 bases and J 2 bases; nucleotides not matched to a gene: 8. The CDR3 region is CSAFTGVATNEKLFF. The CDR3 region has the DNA TGCAGTGCTTTTACAGGGGTGGCGACTAATGAAAAACTGTTTTTT.

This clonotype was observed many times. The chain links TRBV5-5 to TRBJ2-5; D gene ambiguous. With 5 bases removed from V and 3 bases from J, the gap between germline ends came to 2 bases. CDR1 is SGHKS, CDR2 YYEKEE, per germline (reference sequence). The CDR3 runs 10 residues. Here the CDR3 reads CASSEETQYF. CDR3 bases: TGTGCCAGCAGTGAAGAGACCCAGTACTTC. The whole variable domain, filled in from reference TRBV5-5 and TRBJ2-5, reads DAGVTQSPTHLIKTRGQQVTLRCSPISGHKSVSWYQQVLGQGPQFIFQYYEKEERGRGNFPDRFSARQFPNYSSELNVNALLLGDSALYLCASSEETQYFGPGTRLLVL.

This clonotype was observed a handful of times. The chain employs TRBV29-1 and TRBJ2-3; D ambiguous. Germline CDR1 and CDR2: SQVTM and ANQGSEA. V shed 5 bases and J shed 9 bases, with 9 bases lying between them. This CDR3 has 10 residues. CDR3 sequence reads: CSVLEVTQYF. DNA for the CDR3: TGCAGCGTTCTCGAGGTAACGCAGTATTTT.

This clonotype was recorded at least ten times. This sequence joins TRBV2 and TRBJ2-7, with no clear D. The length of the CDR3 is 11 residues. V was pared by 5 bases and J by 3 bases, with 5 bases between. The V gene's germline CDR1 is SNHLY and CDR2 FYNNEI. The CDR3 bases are TGTGCCAGCAGTTTTAGCTACGAGCAGTACGTC. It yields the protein CASSFSYEQYV.